This is a list of T cell receptor beta chains from one sample in a study of cytomegalovirus exposure and HLA in healthy donors. Here immunoSEQ multiplex PCR was the method, and the copy in TCRdb shows in-frame clones only, minus some. The sample holds approximately 100,000 clones, around 90% seen once. Sequencing used PBMCs. The receptors stem from a woman in her 30s in good health and CMV-seronegative. CDR3s leave out the opening cysteine and the closing phenylalanine or tryptophan. Fields, in order: D gene, V gene, J gene, CDR3 protein. The D gene is left open where the match is weak.

D gene: TRBD1; V gene: TRBV27; J gene: TRBJ2-1; CDR3 protein: ASSPLGTDLNSYNEQF
D gene: .; V gene: TRBV27; J gene: TRBJ1-4; CDR3 protein: ASSKQGTNEKLF
D gene: .; V gene: TRBV7-2; J gene: TRBJ1-3; CDR3 protein: ASGRRNTIY
D gene: TRBD2; V gene: TRBV10-3; J gene: TRBJ2-7; CDR3 protein: AISEVLAGGYEQY
D gene: .; V gene: TRBV12-5; J gene: TRBJ1-5; CDR3 protein: ASALSGEYQPQH
D gene: TRBD1; V gene: TRBV2; J gene: TRBJ1-1; CDR3 protein: ASSDSLGQGRDAEAF
D gene: .; V gene: TRBV5-1; J gene: TRBJ2-1; CDR3 protein: ASSFRDSRGNEQF
D gene: .; V gene: TRBV12-5; J gene: TRBJ2-3; CDR3 protein: ASLARNPTDTQY
D gene: TRBD2; V gene: TRBV10-2; J gene: TRBJ2-7; CDR3 protein: ASSGGLDSYEQY
D gene: .; V gene: TRBV7-9; J gene: TRBJ1-1; CDR3 protein: ASASVGDEAF
D gene: TRBD2; V gene: TRBV18; J gene: TRBJ2-7; CDR3 protein: ASSPTASGAYEQY
D gene: TRBD1; V gene: TRBV25-1; J gene: TRBJ1-5; CDR3 protein: ASSDGTDSNQPQH
D gene: .; V gene: TRBV5-1; J gene: TRBJ1-2; CDR3 protein: ASSLIGEGYGYT
D gene: TRBD1; V gene: TRBV11-2; J gene: TRBJ2-1; CDR3 protein: ASSSHTQGARTYNEQF
D gene: .; V gene: TRBV2; J gene: TRBJ1-1; CDR3 protein: ASRVLDINTEAF
D gene: .; V gene: TRBV5-1; J gene: TRBJ2-7; CDR3 protein: ASKGVYEQY
D gene: TRBD1; V gene: TRBV28; J gene: TRBJ2-7; CDR3 protein: ASFNRGNEQY
D gene: .; V gene: TRBV28; J gene: TRBJ2-3; CDR3 protein: ASSSPLTHYTDTQY
D gene: .; V gene: TRBV6-6; J gene: TRBJ2-1; CDR3 protein: ASSYSPRRNEQF
D gene: .; V gene: TRBV5-4; J gene: TRBJ1-5; CDR3 protein: ASSFGRDQPQH
D gene: .; V gene: TRBV4-1; J gene: TRBJ1-5; CDR3 protein: ASSQVHRGEGEQPQH
D gene: .; V gene: TRBV19; J gene: TRBJ2-1; CDR3 protein: ASSMGRNYNEQF
D gene: TRBD2; V gene: TRBV7-8; J gene: TRBJ2-3; CDR3 protein: ASSSAIAGGRDTQY
D gene: .; V gene: TRBV10-1; J gene: TRBJ1-1; CDR3 protein: ASSPERNRVNTEAF
D gene: TRBD2; V gene: TRBV18; J gene: TRBJ2-1; CDR3 protein: ASSNIPGLVTFNEQF
D gene: .; V gene: TRBV6-1; J gene: TRBJ1-5; CDR3 protein: ASSAQQGWAPHQPQH
D gene: .; V gene: TRBV6-5; J gene: TRBJ1-3; CDR3 protein: ASSPDRSSGNTIY
D gene: .; V gene: TRBV6-5; J gene: TRBJ1-5; CDR3 protein: ASRRQDNQPQH
D gene: .; V gene: TRBV4-3; J gene: TRBJ2-6; CDR3 protein: ASSPTWTGGGRRANVLT
D gene: .; V gene: TRBV29-1; J gene: TRBJ2-3; CDR3 protein: SVAGQGGKVTDTQY
D gene: .; V gene: TRBV27; J gene: TRBJ2-5; CDR3 protein: ASSFRRGSETQY
D gene: TRBD2; V gene: TRBV27; J gene: TRBJ2-1; CDR3 protein: ASSLTSGASSYNEQF
D gene: .; V gene: TRBV5-4; J gene: TRBJ2-1; CDR3 protein: ASSLEPGYNEQF
D gene: TRBD1; V gene: TRBV6-6; J gene: TRBJ2-2; CDR3 protein: ASGQGATGELF
D gene: .; V gene: TRBV5-1; J gene: TRBJ1-5; CDR3 protein: ASSLFPNQPQH
D gene: .; V gene: TRBV5-4; J gene: TRBJ1-1; CDR3 protein: ASSLGTGGNGEAF
D gene: TRBD1; V gene: TRBV5-1; J gene: TRBJ2-7; CDR3 protein: ASSLSRDRAYEQY
D gene: .; V gene: TRBV23-1; J gene: TRBJ1-1; CDR3 protein: ASLRARRTEAF
D gene: .; V gene: TRBV4-3; J gene: TRBJ2-3; CDR3 protein: ASSQLPTDTQY
D gene: TRBD1; V gene: TRBV6-1; J gene: TRBJ2-7; CDR3 protein: ASSGGQGVVYEQY
D gene: TRBD1; V gene: TRBV28; J gene: TRBJ2-4; CDR3 protein: ASSLPGTGENIQY
D gene: TRBD2; V gene: TRBV7-8; J gene: TRBJ2-3; CDR3 protein: ASSLGGRAGTDTQY
D gene: .; V gene: TRBV6-5; J gene: TRBJ1-5; CDR3 protein: ASSYSGVLQPQH
D gene: .; V gene: TRBV5-1; J gene: TRBJ2-1; CDR3 protein: ASSLLGWEASGYEQF
D gene: TRBD2; V gene: TRBV10-2; J gene: TRBJ2-1; CDR3 protein: ASSLASGGNEQF